This T cell receptor beta chain came from a study of CD8 T cells in ankylosing spondylitis. The V and J ends lost 6 bases and 4 bases respectively, with 8 bases between them. The CDR3 covers 12 residues. Whole-study findings and limits: Previous work reported some of these motif variants in the synovial fluid and blood of reactive arthritis. Reported data indicate significant enrichment of disease-linked clones within matched ankylosing spondylitis synovial fluid. A motif of 8 or 9 highly homologous TCR beta variants was seen as apparently characteristic of ankylosing spondylitis blood.

One entry per CDR3 protein, called by TCRdb with MiXCR from the 5' RACE reads. The table lists about 250,000 distinct CDR3 sequences, approximately 30% of them singletons, with approximately 4.6% in the top ten. For this clonotype: Antigen: not known.

Sequencing was done on a sample of blood, either unsorted or a sorted T cell fraction (not recorded which). This TCR derives from a male donor with ankylosing spondylitis or in good health (not recorded which). The rearrangement uses TRBV12-3 or TRBV12-4 and TRBJ2-3; D not resolved. In DNA, the CDR3 is TGTGCCAGCAGCCATAGTGCAGATACGCAGTATTTT. It translates to CASSHSADTQYF.